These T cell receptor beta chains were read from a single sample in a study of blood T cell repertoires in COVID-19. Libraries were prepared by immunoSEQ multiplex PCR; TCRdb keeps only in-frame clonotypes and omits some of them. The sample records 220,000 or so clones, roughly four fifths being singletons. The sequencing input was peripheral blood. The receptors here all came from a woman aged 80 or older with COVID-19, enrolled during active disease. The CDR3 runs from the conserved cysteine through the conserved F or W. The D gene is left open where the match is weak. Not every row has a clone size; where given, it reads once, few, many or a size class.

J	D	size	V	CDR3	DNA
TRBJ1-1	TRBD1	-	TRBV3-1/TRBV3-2	CASSQSGQGTEAFF	TGTGCCAGCAGCCAGTCTGGACAGGGGACTGAAGCTTTCTTT
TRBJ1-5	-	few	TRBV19	CASSTLLQGPRNQPQHF	TGTGCCAGTAGTACCCTACTACAGGGTCCCCGCAATCAGCCCCAGCATTTT
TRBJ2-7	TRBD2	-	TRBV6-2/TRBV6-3	CASTPREGYEQYF	TGTGCCAGCACCCCCAGGGAGGGCTACGAGCAGTACTTC
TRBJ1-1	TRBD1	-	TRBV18	CASSSSGQGLRAFF	TGTGCCAGCTCCTCTTCCGGACAGGGACTGAGGGCTTTCTTT
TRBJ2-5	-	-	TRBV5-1	CASSLGGGMETQYF	TGCGCCAGCAGCTTGGGCGGAGGGATGGAGACCCAGTACTTC
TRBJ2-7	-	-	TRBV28	CASSAPNQATYEQYF	TGTGCCAGCAGCGCGCCCAACCAGGCGACCTACGAGCAGTACTTC
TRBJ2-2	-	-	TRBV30	CAWSPARGGGELFF	TGTGCCTGGAGCCCTGCGCGGGGCGGCGGGGAGCTGTTTTTT
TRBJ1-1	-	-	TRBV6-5	CASSYSRQSEAFF	TGTGCCAGCAGTTACTCGAGGCAGTCTGAAGCTTTCTTT
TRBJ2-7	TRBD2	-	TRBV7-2	CASSLQRGGHEQYF	TGTGCCAGCAGCTTGCAGCGGGGGGGCCACGAGCAGTACTTC
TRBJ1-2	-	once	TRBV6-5	CASSPGGVNYGYTF	TGTGCCAGCAGTCCCGGAGGGGTTAACTATGGCTACACCTTC
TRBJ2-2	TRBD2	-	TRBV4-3	CASSAGGPGTGELFF	TGCGCCAGCTCAGCGGGAGGGCCAGGCACCGGGGAGCTGTTTTTT
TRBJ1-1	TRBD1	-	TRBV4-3	CASSQTGGNAEAFF	TGCGCCAGCAGCCAAACAGGGGGTAACGCTGAAGCTTTCTTT
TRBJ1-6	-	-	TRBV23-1	CASRHTRRESAYNSPLHF	TGCGCCAGCAGGCACACTCGGAGGGAGTCGGCCTATAATTCACCCCTCCACTTT
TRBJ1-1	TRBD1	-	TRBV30	CAWGDSRNTEAFF	TGTGCCTGGGGGGACAGCAGGAACACTGAAGCTTTCTTT
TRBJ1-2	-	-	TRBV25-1	CASSDAVYTF	TGTGCCAGCAGTGACGCGGTCTACACCTTC
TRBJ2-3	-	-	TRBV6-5	CASMERTTDTQYF	TGTGCCAGCATGGAGCGGACGACAGATACGCAGTATTTT
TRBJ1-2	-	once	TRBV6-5	CATQGQTNYGYTF	TGTGCCACCCAGGGACAAACTAACTATGGCTACACCTTC
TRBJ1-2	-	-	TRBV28	CASSLFSYGYTF	TGTGCCAGCAGTTTATTTAGCTATGGCTACACCTTC
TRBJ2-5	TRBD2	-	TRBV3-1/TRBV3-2	CASSPGLAGFETQYF	TGTGCCAGCAGCCCCGGACTAGCGGGGTTCGAGACCCAGTACTTC
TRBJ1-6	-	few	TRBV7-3	CASSLGGPYSPLHF	TGTGCCAGCAGCTTGGGGGGGCCCTATTCACCCCTCCACTTT
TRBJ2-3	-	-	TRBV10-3	CAISESQGFTDTQYF	TGTGCCATCAGTGAGTCGCAGGGGTTCACAGATACGCAGTATTTT
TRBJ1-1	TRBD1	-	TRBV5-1	CASSSDRVLGAEAFF	TGCGCCAGCAGCTCGGACAGGGTCCTCGGGGCTGAAGCTTTCTTT
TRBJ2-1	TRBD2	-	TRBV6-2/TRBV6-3	CASSPYSGTYGNEQFF	TGTGCCAGCAGCCCTTATAGCGGGACTTATGGGAATGAGCAGTTCTTC
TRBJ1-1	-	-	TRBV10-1	CASSKEGGRTEAFF	TGCGCCAGCAGTAAGGAGGGAGGGAGGACTGAAGCTTTCTTT
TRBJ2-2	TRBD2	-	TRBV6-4	CASAPGTSLGAYTGELFF	TGTGCCAGCGCCCCAGGGACTAGCCTTGGGGCCTACACCGGGGAGCTGTTTTTT
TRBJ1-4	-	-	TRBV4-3	CASSPEGWQGNEKLFF	TGCGCCAGCAGCCCGGAGGGGTGGCAGGGAAATGAAAAACTGTTTTTT